Below, 5 T cell receptor beta chains from the same sample are listed, as sequenced in a study of T cells expressing NK-cell markers. After re-calling the 5' RACE reads, TCRdb lists one entry per CDR3 protein, DNA absent. Listed are about 460,000 distinct CDR3 sequences; approximately 1.4% falls within the top ten. The material sequenced was blood T cells: a sorted CD56 or NKG2C T cell subset, CD4+ or CD8+ T cells, or bulk PBMC T cells (not recorded which). Receptors originate from a woman aged 50 to 60 in good health.

The rearrangement joins TRBV28 to TRBJ2-7; TCRdb lists TRBD1, though no DNA is available to test this call. Germline V lookup: CDR1 MDHEN, CDR2 SYDVKM. The length of the CDR3 is 16 residues. CDR3: CASSFPRDREGYEQYF. Supplemented by reference TRBV28 and TRBJ2-7, the full variable domain reads DVKVTQSSRYLVKRTGEKVFLECVQDMDHENMFWYRQDPGLGLRLIYFSYDVKMKEKGDIPEGYSVSREKKERFSLILESASTNQTSMYLCASSFPRDREGYEQYFGPGTRLTVT.

The chain employs TRBV30 and TRBJ1-1. The germline CDR1 and CDR2 sequences are GTSNPN and SVGIG (reference sequence). The CDR3 has 12 residues. The CDR3 reads CAWKRANTEAFF.

The rearrangement joins TRBV12-3 or TRBV12-4 to TRBJ1-3; checking the TCRdb D call of TRBD1 is not possible without DNA. The CDR3 has 14 amino acids. CDR3 in amino acids: CASSPGGRGNTIYF.

This chain links TRBV5-6 with TRBJ2-5; TCRdb gives TRBD2 as the D gene, but with no DNA this cannot be confirmed. The length of the CDR3 is 15 residues. CDR1 and CDR2 (germline): SGHDT, YYEEEE. The CDR3 region is CASSLTERTQETQYF. The full variable domain, with the rest looked up from reference TRBV5-6 and TRBJ2-5, is DAGVTQSPTHLIKTRGQQVTLRCSPKSGHDTVSWYQQALGQGPQFIFQYYEEEERQRGNFPDRFSGHQFPNYSSELNVNALLLGDSALYLCASSLTERTQETQYFGPGTRLLVL.

The V gene is TRBV2, the J gene TRBJ1-2; TCRdb designates TRBD1, a call that cannot be tested without DNA. CDR1 SNHLY and CDR2 FYNNEI come from the germline V gene. CDR3 length: 15 residues. CDR3 in amino acids: CASSPPTGGLYGYTF.